This entry lists 22 T cell receptor beta chains sequenced from one sample in a study of T cell responses to AZD1222 COVID-19 vaccine. Clones were read by immunoSEQ multiplex PCR, and TCRdb kept only the in-frame ones, dropping some. The data show some 120,000 clones, around 80% seen once. The source material was peripheral blood, sampled 28 days after the second AZD1222 dose. These receptors all stem from an adult who received the AZD1222 COVID-19 vaccine.

The chain employs TRBV12-3 or TRBV12-4 and TRBJ1-3; D might be TRBD1 (5 bases). This CDR3 has 13 residues. CDR3 nucleotides: TGTGCTACTGGAGTCGGGATGGGGGACACCATATATTTT. It translates to CATGVGMGDTIYF.

The chain joins TRBV20-1 to TRBJ1-1, with D perhaps matching TRBD1 (6 bases). Germline lookup yields CDR1 DFQATT and CDR2 SNEGSKA (reference sequence). This CDR3 has 14 residues. Trimming removed 3 bases from V and 3 bases from J, with 14 bases in between. CDR3 sequence (DNA): TGCAGTGCTAGTGCCCCAGGGGCTTACACTGAAGCTTTCTTT. It specifies CSASAPGAYTEAFF.

The chain joins TRBV7-9 to TRBJ2-2; tentatively, D is TRBD2 (5 bases). Per germline, CDR1 SEHNR and CDR2 FQNEAQ (reference sequence). This CDR3 region has 15 residues. The V end lost 5 bases, the J end lost 8 bases, and 18 bases lay between the germline ends. CDR3 region: CASSLGRGNKGELFF. As DNA, the CDR3 is TGTGCCAGCAGCCTCGGAAGAGGGAATAAGGGGGAGCTGTTTTTT.

The V gene is TRBV5-1, the J gene TRBJ2-7, with 7 bases matching TRBD1. The germline CDR1 and CDR2 sequences are SGHRS and YFSETQ. Trimming at V came to 4 bases and at J to 3 bases, leaving 7 bases not matched to a gene. The CDR3 runs to 14 residues. The CDR3 coding sequence is TGCGCCAGCAGCGGTTTTACAGGGGACTACGAGCAGTACTTC. It yields the protein CASSGFTGDYEQYF.

This clone was detected only a few times. The rearrangement uses TRBV19 and TRBJ1-1; D is ambiguous. V lost 3 bases, J lost 0 bases, and 5 bases lay in between. The CDR3 consists of 13 residues. Germline lookup yields CDR1 LNHDA and CDR2 SQIVND (reference sequence). The CDR3 DNA sequence: TGTGCCAGTAGTATGGGGATGAACACTGAAGCTTTCTTT. Translation gives CASSMGMNTEAFF. The whole variable domain, filled in from reference TRBV19 and TRBJ1-1, reads DGGITQSPKYLFRKEGQNVTLSCEQNLNHDAMYWYRQDPGQGLRLIYYSQIVNDFQKGDIAEGYSVSREKKESFPLTVTSAQKNPTAFYLCASSMGMNTEAFFGQGTRLTVV.

CDR3 sequence: CASSRIQGAGELFF. The DNA of the CDR3 is TGCGCCAGCAGCAGGATACAGGGCGCCGGGGAGCTGTTTTTT. V usage is TRBV5-1 and J usage is TRBJ2-2, with D possibly TRBD1 on 6 matching bases. The CDR3 sequence is 14 residues long. Trimming pared 4 bases from V and 6 bases from J, leaving 13 bases between. The V gene's germline CDR1 is SGHRS and CDR2 YFSETQ.

The chain uses TRBV1 and TRBJ1-5; the table's TRBD1 call for D was not verified on the DNA. TRBV1 is listed as a pseudogene. This CDR3 region has 19 residues. CDR3 residues: CTSSQVDRGWVYSNQPQHF. In DNA form, the CDR3 reads TGCACCAGCAGCCAAGTGGACAGGGGGTGGGTCTATAGCAATCAGCCCCAGCATTTT.

The chain couples TRBV18 to TRBJ1-4; D call uncertain. The CDR3 contains 15 residues. V was clipped by 6 bases and J by 0 bases, with 11 bases between them. Germline values: CDR1 KGHSH, CDR2 LQKENI. The CDR3 loop reads CASSSRVATNEKLFF. CDR3 sequence (DNA): TGTGCCAGCTCGTCGAGAGTTGCAACTAATGAAAAACTGTTTTTT.

The genes are TRBV19 and TRBJ2-1; D is perhaps TRBD1 (8 bases). This CDR3 is 15 amino acids long. CDR1 and CDR2 from the germline V gene are LNHDA and SQIVND (reference sequence). The V gene lost 1 base and the J gene lost 7 bases, with 14 bases spanning the gap. DNA of the CDR3: TGTGCCAGTAGTATAGCCAACAGGGGGGGGAATGAGCAGTTCTTC. It encodes CASSIANRGGNEQFF.

The V and J genes are TRBV6-6 and TRBJ2-2; 10 nucleotides match TRBD1. CDR3 length: 16 residues. J was trimmed by 7 bases and V by 4 bases; bases with no gene match: 9. From germline, CDR1 is MNHNY and CDR2 SVGAGI (reference sequence). The CDR3 bases are TGTGCCAGCAGTTCCGACGACAGGGGGCTAGACGGGGAGCTGTTTTTT. Translated: CASSSDDRGLDGELFF.

The chain employs TRBV7-8 and TRBJ1-1; the D is unclear. The germline V gene has CDR1 SGHVS and CDR2 FQNEAQ. Trimming stripped 5 bases from V and 6 bases from J, with 10 bases between. The CDR3 has 12 amino acids. CDR3 sequence: CASSPFAPEAFF. CDR3 in DNA: TGTGCCAGCAGCCCATTCGCCCCTGAAGCTTTCTTT.

J is TRBJ1-2 and V is TRBV27; a possible D gene is TRBD1 (6 bases). Trimming removed 6 bases at V and 4 bases at J, with 12 bases between. The length of the CDR3 is 13 residues. Germline V CDR1 and CDR2: MNHEY, SMNVEV (reference sequence). The CDR3 DNA sequence: TGTGCCAGCAGCCAGACACAGGGCTATGGCTACACCTTC. Translating it yields CASSQTQGYGYTF.

J is TRBJ1-1 and V is TRBV12-3 or TRBV12-4; D ambiguous. The V end was cut by 3 bases, the J end by 8 bases, with 7 bases between. The length of the CDR3 is 11 residues. The CDR3 spells CASSLRGEAFF. CDR3 nucleotide sequence: TGTGCCAGCAGTTTGAGAGGGGAAGCTTTCTTT.

The chain is built from TRBV5-1 and TRBJ1-4, with TRBD1 matching 8 bases. Germline loops: CDR1 SGHRS, CDR2 YFSETQ. The CDR3 is 14 amino acids. With 7 bases clipped from V and 3 bases from J, the junction kept 5 bases outside the gene matches. DNA for the CDR3: TGCGCCAGCGGAAAGGGACAGGCTAATGAAAAACTGTTTTTT. It yields the protein CASGKGQANEKLFF.

The rearrangement uses TRBV5-8 and TRBJ2-7; D perhaps matches TRBD1 (5 bases). Trimming stripped 2 bases from V and 0 bases from J, with 12 bases between. The CDR3 length is 15 residues. Germline CDR1 is SGHTS and CDR2 is YDEGEE. The CDR3 is CASSLRQLSSYEQYF. As DNA, the CDR3 is TGTGCCAGCAGCTTAAGACAGCTTAGCTCCTACGAGCAGTACTTC.

This clone has just a few counts. The chain joins TRBV28 to TRBJ1-5; D is uncertain. Trimming pared 2 bases from V and 5 bases from J, leaving 7 bases between. The V gene's germline CDR1 is MDHEN and CDR2 SYDVKM. CDR3 length: 13 amino acids. This CDR3 is CASSLQEHQPQHF. Here the CDR3 DNA reads TGTGCCAGCAGTTTACAGGAACATCAGCCCCAGCATTTT.

This clone was seen just once. This chain connects TRBV29-1 to TRBJ1-2; no clear D. Trimming removed 1 base at V and 4 bases at J, with 10 bases between. Germline CDR1 is SQVTM and CDR2 is ANQGSEA. The CDR3 is made up of 13 amino acids. The CDR3 coding sequence is TGCAGCGTTGAAGGGGAAGGGATCTATGGCTACACCTTC. This translates into CSVEGEGIYGYTF.

This chain uses TRBV6-4 with TRBJ1-6; no definite D call. The V end lost 5 bases, the J end lost 7 bases, and 12 bases lay between the germline ends. Germline assignment: CDR1 MRHNA and CDR2 SNTAGT. This CDR3 spans 14 amino acids. The CDR3 region has the DNA TGTGCCAGCAGTTCCGACCGGGCAAATTCACCCCTCCACTTT. Translating it yields CASSSDRANSPLHF.

By sample share, this clone is medium-sized. The CDR3: CASSESGQGLASYNEQFF. CDR3 sequence (DNA): TGCGCCAGCAGTGAAAGCGGACAGGGGCTGGCCTCCTACAATGAGCAGTTCTTC. The J gene is TRBJ2-1, the V gene TRBV10-2; 9 positions agree with TRBD1. Germline V gene lookup returns CDR1 WSHSY and CDR2 SAAADI. The V gene end was trimmed by 3 bases and the J gene end by 0 bases; junction bases not matched to a gene: 9. The CDR3 loop spans 18 amino acids.

The chain links TRBV28 to TRBJ1-5; D gene uncertain. Germline loops: CDR1 MDHEN, CDR2 SYDVKM. V lost 4 bases and J 8 bases, leaving 18 bases between the germline ends. The CDR3 spans 15 residues. Here the CDR3 DNA reads TGTGCCAGCAGTTCAATCTTGTGGACGGTCGAGCCCCAGCATTTT. Translation gives CASSSILWTVEPQHF.

The chain joins TRBV20-1 to TRBJ2-5, with unresolved D. The CDR3 runs 11 residues. Germline V gene sequence: CDR1 DFQATT, CDR2 SNEGSKA (reference sequence). Trimming left V 7 bases short and J 1 base short, with 7 bases between. The DNA of the CDR3 is TGCAGTGTAAAGGTCCAAGAGACCCAGTACTTC. Translating gives CSVKVQETQYF.

The CDR3 loop is CASSTGQSGEQYF. The CDR3 DNA reads as TGTGCCAGCAGTACGGGACAATCTGGGGAGCAGTACTTC. The V gene is TRBV6-5, the J gene TRBJ2-7, with D tentatively TRBD1 (6 bases). The V gene's germline CDR1 is MNHEY and CDR2 SVGAGI. This CDR3 is 13 amino acids long. The ends were cut back, 5 bases at V and 7 bases at J, with 15 bases in the middle.